This entry is about one T cell receptor beta chain. No antigen is known for it. The table came from immunoSEQ multiplex PCR; TCRdb's copy has only in-frame clones and leaves some out. Altogether about 86,000 clones are present, around nine tenths being singletons, with the ten largest covering 1.1%. The sample comes from a study of OX40 agonist ivuxolimab in advanced cancers. Regarding the study as a whole: CD4+ and CD8+ blood T cells expanded clonally by week 6 at 0.1 to 3.0 mg/kg.

Per germline, CDR1 SGDLS and CDR2 YYNGEE. CDR3 length equals 14 residues. V was clipped by 0 bases and J by 2 bases; unmatched bases: 2. The sample in question was CD4+ or CD8+ T cells sorted from blood, obtained in a trial of the OX40 agonist ivuxolimab. The V gene is TRBV9, the J gene TRBJ2-7, with TRBD2 matching 7 bases. This clonotype originated in an adult with an advanced solid tumor such as melanoma, head and neck, liver or kidney cancer. The CDR3 region has the DNA TGTGCCAGCAGCGTAGGGGCGGGAGCCTACGAGCAGTACTTC. Protein sequence: CASSVGAGAYEQYF.